The TCR beta chain under discussion was sequenced for a study of blood T cell repertoires in COVID-19. CDR1 and CDR2 from the germline V gene are SNHLY and FYNNEI. The CDR3 covers 13 residues. Between the trimmed V and J ends, which lost 8 bases and 0 bases, there was a span of 10 bases. All enrollees were roughly 18 to 100 years old and from approximately 24 US areas. Before being deemed recovered, Cohort 3 donors had two negative PCRs, clearance, or symptom resolution. Source study methods: Quantification of nucleated cells was approximated via reference gene primer amplification. This table comes from immunoSEQ multiplex PCR, and its TCRdb copy is limited to in-frame clones, with some not included. V and J calls and clone size come straight from that table; D and trimming were deduced from the DNA. Of over 120,000 clones listed, almost 80% are singletons.

Sequenced material: PBMCs or T cells enriched from blood (not recorded which). The TCR sequence derives from a woman in her 50s who had recovered from COVID-19. The chain employs TRBV2 and TRBJ1-1, with D perhaps matching TRBD1 (5 bases). The CDR3 nucleotides read TGTGCCAGCCAGACAGATTTGAACACTGAAGCTTTCTTT. Protein: CASQTDLNTEAFF.